Shown below are 16 T cell receptor beta chains from a single sample sequenced in a study of blood T cells in healthy people across ages. PCR was performed a second time for roughly 7 to 11 cycles using a sample-barcoded 5' primer and a J-beta primer mix. TCRdb recomputed calls from the 5' RACE reads with MiXCR, one row per CDR3 protein. The sample holds 1.5 million to 2 million distinct CDR3 sequences, about 31% seen once. Sequencing used blood. Receptors were obtained from a woman aged 30 to 39 in good health.

The gene calls are TRBV9 and TRBJ2-5; D remains unclear. This CDR3 region has 14 residues. Germline lookup yields CDR1 SGDLS and CDR2 YYNGEE. Trimming took 4 bases from V and 0 from J, leaving 10 bases between them. CDR3 nucleotides: TGTGCCAGCAGCTTACGACCACACCAAGAGACCCAGTACTTC. Encoded protein: CASSLRPHQETQYF.

The V call is TRBV20-1, the J call TRBJ2-7; 10 bases agree with TRBD1. Germline loops: CDR1 DFQATT, CDR2 SNEGSKA (reference sequence). This CDR3 has 16 amino acids. V trimming: 5 bases; J trimming: 4 bases; junction bases outside the gene matches: 14. CDR3 in amino acids: CSAPGMTGGISYEQYF. The CDR3 nucleotides read TGCAGTGCTCCTGGAATGACAGGGGGCATTTCGTACGAGCAGTACTTC.

The rearrangement uses TRBV5-1 and TRBJ2-1; TRBD1 or TRBD2 may be the D gene (5 bases each). Per the germline V gene, CDR1 is SGHRS and CDR2 is YFSETQ. V was cut by 5 bases and J by 3 bases, with 15 bases left in between. The CDR3 is 15 amino acids. The CDR3 loop is CASRHLRGSYNEQFF. The DNA of the CDR3 is TGCGCCAGCAGACATTTGAGGGGCAGCTACAATGAGCAGTTCTTC.

This clonotype occurred many times. The chain employs TRBV4-1 and TRBJ2-5, with a weak D call TRBD1 (5 bases). Per the germline V gene, CDR1 is MGHRA and CDR2 is YSYEKL. CDR3 length equals 15 residues. Trimming removed 4 bases from V and 4 bases from J, with 16 bases in between. The CDR3 here is CASSLGVGAGETQYF. In nucleotides, the CDR3 is TGCGCCAGCAGCCTTGGGGTAGGGGCTGGAGAGACCCAGTACTTC.

The chain couples TRBV9 to TRBJ2-5, with D perhaps TRBD1 (6 bases). The CDR3 totals 15 residues. Trimming shortened V by 4 bases and J by 0 bases, and 13 bases separated the two germline ends. From germline, CDR1 is SGDLS and CDR2 YYNGEE. The CDR3 DNA sequence: TGTGCCAGCAGCCGACAGGACAGCGACCAAGAGACCCAGTACTTC. It yields the protein CASSRQDSDQETQYF. Based on the CDR3 plus reference TRBV9 and TRBJ2-5, the full variable domain is DSGVTQTPKHLITATGQRVTLRCSPRSGDLSVYWYQQSLDQGLQFLIQYYNGEERAKGNILERFSAQQFPDLHSELNLSSLELGDSALYFCASSRQDSDQETQYFGPGTRLLVL.

V and J are TRBV7-3 and TRBJ2-2; D is ambiguous. This CDR3 contains 14 residues. The V end was cut by 7 bases, the J end by 1 base, with 10 bases between. CDR1 is SGHTA, CDR2 FQGTGA, per germline. CDR3 coding DNA: TGTGCCAGCACAGGATCCGGGAACACCGGGGAGCTGTTTTTT. Protein sequence: CASTGSGNTGELFF.

The chain couples TRBV13 to TRBJ2-3; 9 nucleotides agree with TRBD2. CDR1 is PRHDT and CDR2 is FYEKMQ in the germline V gene (reference sequence). This CDR3 is 18 amino acids long. V lost 0 bases, J lost 4 bases, and 11 bases stayed unmatched. Written as DNA, the CDR3 is TGTGCCAGCAGCTTAGGCCCGGGACTAGCCTTTGAGGCAGATACGCAGTATTTT. It yields the protein CASSLGPGLAFEADTQYF.

The V call is TRBV20-1, the J call TRBJ2-1, with 10 bases matching TRBD2. Germline trimming cut 3 bases from V and 0 bases from J; bases unmatched to any gene: 8. From germline, CDR1 is DFQATT and CDR2 SNEGSKA (reference sequence). The CDR3 covers 17 residues. CDR3: CSARPSGGSLSYNEQFF. The CDR3 bases are TGCAGTGCTAGGCCTAGCGGGGGCTCCCTCTCCTACAATGAGCAGTTCTTC.

The chain carries TRBV7-8 and TRBJ2-3, with no clear D. This CDR3 has 15 amino acids. Germline lookup yields CDR1 SGHVS and CDR2 FQNEAQ. V was trimmed by 1 base and J by 1 base, leaving 9 bases between them. The CDR3 spells CASSLGLQGTDTQYF. DNA for the CDR3: TGTGCCAGCAGCTTAGGTCTCCAGGGCACAGATACGCAGTATTTT.

This clonotype was found a few times. This chain uses TRBV3-1 with TRBJ2-7; possibly TRBD1 for D (6 bases). CDR3 length equals 14 residues. Trimming left V 2 bases short and J 0 bases short, with 8 bases between. In germline, CDR1 is LGHDT, CDR2 YNNKEL (reference sequence). The CDR3 sequence: CASSQRDTSYEQYF. DNA of the CDR3: TGTGCCAGCAGCCAAAGGGACACCTCCTACGAGCAGTACTTC.

This clonotype was counted only a few times. In DNA, the CDR3 is TGTGCCAGCAGCTTAATGGGGCGGGCGAGCACCGGGGAGCTGTTTTTT. Residues: CASSLMGRASTGELFF. The V call is TRBV7-2, the J call TRBJ2-2; D may be TRBD1 or TRBD2 (5 bases each). This CDR3 comprises 16 residues. The germline V and J ends were trimmed by 2 bases and 4 bases, with 14 bases remaining between them. Germline-derived CDR1 and CDR2 are SGHTA and FQGNSA. Full variable domain (remainder filled in from reference TRBV7-2 and TRBJ2-2): GAGVSQSPSNKVTEKGKDVELRCDPISGHTALYWYRQSLGQGLEFLIYFQGNSAPDKSGLPSDRFSAERTGGSVSTLTIQRTQQEDSAVYLCASSLMGRASTGELFFGEGSRLTVL.

The rearrangement uses TRBV2 and TRBJ2-7; the match to TRBD2 covers 10 bases. The trim removed 8 bases at V and 4 bases at J, leaving 8 bases unmatched. Germline V lookup: CDR1 SNHLY, CDR2 FYNNEI. The CDR3 is made up of 14 amino acids. CDR3 sequence (DNA): TGTGCCAGCGGAAGCGGGAGGGCGGTATACGAGCAGTACTTC. Its protein is CASGSGRAVYEQYF.

The V call is TRBV9, the J call TRBJ2-1; TRBD2 matches at 16 bases. CDR1 and CDR2 (germline): SGDLS, YYNGEE. The CDR3 runs 17 residues. J was trimmed by 5 bases and V by 2 bases; bases with no gene match: 4. The CDR3 reads CASSVGLAGGMNNEQFF. Written as DNA, the CDR3 is TGTGCCAGCAGCGTGGGACTAGCGGGAGGGATGAACAATGAGCAGTTCTTC.

The chain carries TRBV5-1 and TRBJ1-2; unclear D gene. The CDR3 loop spans 12 amino acids. CDR1 SGHRS and CDR2 YFSETQ come from the germline V gene. Deletions cut 5 bases from V and 4 bases from J, with 9 bases between. The CDR3 loop reads CASSYGVYGYTF. The CDR3 region has the DNA TGCGCCAGCAGTTATGGTGTCTATGGCTACACCTTC.

Turning to this clonotype: The junction and the germline gene differ at one end; a read error may be behind it. The rearrangement uses TRBV30 and TRBJ2-6; either TRBD1 or TRBD2 may supply D (5 bases each). The CDR3 is made up of 17 amino acids. CDR1 GTSNPN and CDR2 SVGIG come from the germline V gene (reference sequence). The CDR3 protein is CAWRLVKGRSGASVLTF. CDR3 in DNA: TGTGCCTGGAGGCTGGTGAAGGGGAGATCTGGGGCCAGCGTCCTGACTTTC. The full variable domain, rest sourced from reference TRBV30 and TRBJ2-6, is SQTIHQWPATLVQPVGSPLSLECTVEGTSNPNLYWYRQAAGRGLQLLFYSVGIGQISSEVPQNLSASRPQDRQFILSSKKLLLSDSGFYLCAWRLVKGRSGASVLTFGAGSRLTVL.

This clonotype appeared a few times. The chain joins TRBV20-1 to TRBJ2-5, with D possibly matching TRBD2 (6 bases). Germline V gene data show CDR1 as DFQATT and CDR2 as SNEGSKA (reference sequence). V was pared by 6 bases and J by 4 bases, with 15 bases between. CDR3 length: 13 amino acids. The CDR3 here is CSAGYLGGETQYF. The DNA for the CDR3 is TGCAGTGCCGGGTATCTGGGGGGAGAGACCCAGTACTTC.